These T cell receptor beta chains were read from a single sample in a study of cytomegalovirus exposure and HLA in healthy donors. The method was immunoSEQ multiplex PCR; TCRdb's version includes in-frame clones alone and lacks a portion of them. This sample's clone table lists 150,000 to 250,000 clones. Sequences were obtained from PBMCs. All receptors come from a boy between 10 and 17 years old in good health and CMV-seronegative. The CDR3 runs from the conserved cysteine through the conserved F or W.

V,length,CDR3
TRBV4-1,13,CASSQEANTEAFF
TRBV13,15,CASSRSGRAGNTIYF
TRBV28,19,CASSLRWAVRFYSNQPQHF
TRBV30,13,CAWTSLMNTEAFF
TRBV6-5,15,CASSGPETFNEKLFF
TRBV15,12,CATSGLGGEQYF
TRBV27,14,CASSLRQGNSPLHF
TRBV6-5,14,CASSYRQGGSPLHF
TRBV4-1,12,CASSHLGREQFF
TRBV2,13,CASRVQGHYGYTF
TRBV15,16,CATSQNPPSPTDTQYF
TRBV18,16,CASSRDRGLAKNIQYF
TRBV18,16,CASSPRDRGLGTEAFF
TRBV10-2,18,CASSEQGLAGGSYNEQFF